The 21 T cell receptor beta chains below all came from one sample that was sequenced in a study of T-cell memory formation after mild COVID-19. MiXCR, applied by TCRdb to the 5' RACE reads, yields one record per CDR3 protein. In the table there are under 600,000 distinct CDR3 sequences, about 22% of which are singletons. Sequenced input: PBMCs or a T cell subset sorted from them (not recorded which). All receptors derive from an adult woman who had mild COVID-19 (a few samples of this study predate the infection). Cell type and time point are not known.

The V and J genes are TRBV12-3 or TRBV12-4 and TRBJ2-3; perhaps TRBD2 as D (6 bases). CDR3 length: 17 residues. The V end lost 6 bases, the J end lost 2 bases, and 21 bases lay between the germline ends. This chain's CDR3 is CASSFTRDFLNTDTQYF. The CDR3 nucleotides are TGTGCCAGCAGCTTCACTCGGGACTTTTTAAACACAGATACGCAGTATTTT.

This clonotype has ten or more counts. The chain employs TRBV12-3 or TRBV12-4 and TRBJ1-5; no definite D call. The CDR3 is made up of 14 amino acids. V was shortened by 3 bases and J by 1 base, with 7 bases between the two germline ends. DNA of the CDR3: TGTGCCAGCAGTTTTCAATCCAGCAATCAGCCCCAGCATTTT. Translating gives CASSFQSSNQPQHF.

This clonotype was seen many times. The CDR3 DNA is TGCAGTGCATACGGGGGGATCGACATCGAGCAGTTCTTC. It encodes CSAYGGIDIEQFF. The chain combines TRBV20-1 with TRBJ2-1; 7 nucleotides align to TRBD2. CDR1 DFQATT and CDR2 SNEGSKA come from the germline V gene (reference sequence). With V trimmed by 6 bases and J by 10 bases, 12 bases remained unmatched. The CDR3 totals 13 residues.

In its sample, this clonotype was seen many times. The chain links TRBV5-1 to TRBJ1-1, with no clear D. The CDR3 covers 15 residues. In germline, CDR1 is SGHRS, CDR2 YFSETQ. V gave up 1 base and J gave up 1 base, with 11 bases separating them. CDR3 coding DNA: TGCGCCAGCAGCTTGAATTTACAGACGAACACTGAAGCTTTCTTT. Translation gives CASSLNLQTNTEAFF.

The table lists this clonotype with a few counts. The V gene is TRBV12-3 or TRBV12-4, the J gene TRBJ1-2, with D perhaps matching TRBD1 (6 bases). The CDR3 is 14 residues long. V was cut by 7 bases and J by 2 bases, with 14 bases left in between. This CDR3 reads CASTPGGGNYGYTF. The CDR3 region has the DNA TGTGCCAGCACCCCCGGAGGGGGAAACTATGGCTACACCTTC.

This rearrangement joins TRBV29-1 to TRBJ1-1; D is unclear. The length of the CDR3 is 10 residues. V lost 4 bases and J lost 10, with 10 bases in between. Germline V CDR1 and CDR2: SQVTM, ANQGSEA. The CDR3 DNA reads TGCAGCGTTGTGTATCTCGGAGCTTTCTTT. Protein sequence: CSVVYLGAFF.

This chain connects TRBV24-1 to TRBJ2-7, with D tentatively TRBD1 (6 bases). CDR1 is KGHDR and CDR2 is SFDVKD in the germline V gene. The V and J ends lost 7 bases and 1 base respectively, with 10 bases between them. The CDR3 is 13 amino acids. The CDR3 DNA follows: TGTGCCACCAGGGACAGTATGTCCTACGAGCAGTACTTC. This gives the protein CATRDSMSYEQYF.

The gene calls are TRBV20-1 and TRBJ2-1; possibly TRBD1 for D (7 bases). Between the trimmed V and J ends, which lost 0 bases and 4 bases, there was a span of 13 bases. CDR1 DFQATT and CDR2 SNEGSKA come from the germline V gene (reference sequence). This CDR3 region has 15 residues. CDR3 protein: CSARDFRGEYNEQFF. CDR3 bases: TGCAGTGCTAGAGATTTCAGGGGGGAATACAATGAGCAGTTCTTC.

This chain connects TRBV30 to TRBJ1-5, with 7 bases fitting TRBD1. CDR3 length equals 17 residues. The germline gives CDR1 GTSNPN, CDR2 SVGIG (reference sequence). Trimming took 2 bases from V and 0 from J; bases not matched to a gene: 10. DNA of the CDR3: TGTGCCTGGAGTACGACAGGGAAGGCTAATAGCAATCAGCCCCAGCATTTT. Translating gives CAWSTTGKANSNQPQHF.

This clonotype was counted only a few times. The chain links TRBV12-3 or TRBV12-4 to TRBJ2-1; TRBD2 might be the D (5 bases). The CDR3 loop spans 16 amino acids. The V end lost 4 bases, the J end lost 4 bases, and 17 bases lay between the germline ends. The CDR3 DNA follows: TGTGCCAGCAGTTCAACCGCCCAACTAGAGTACAATGAGCAGTTCTTC. Amino acids: CASSSTAQLEYNEQFF.

This clonotype was observed a handful of times. The chain couples TRBV19 to TRBJ2-3, with D uncertain. Germline V gene data show CDR1 as LNHDA and CDR2 as SQIVND (reference sequence). The CDR3 length is 14 residues. The V end was cut by 3 bases, the J end by 0 bases, with 7 bases between. The CDR3 sequence is CASSIDWSTDTQYF. CDR3 sequence (DNA): TGTGCCAGTAGTATCGACTGGAGCACAGATACGCAGTATTTT.

This clonotype has ten or more counts. The chain joins TRBV5-4 to TRBJ1-1; unclear D gene. CDR3 length: 14 residues. CDR1 and CDR2 (germline): SGHNT, YYREEE (reference sequence). Between the trimmed V and J ends, which lost 0 bases and 1 base, there was a span of 7 bases. Here the CDR3 reads CASSLVGRNTEAFF. The CDR3 coding sequence is TGTGCCAGCAGCTTGGTTGGCAGGAACACTGAAGCTTTCTTT.

This rearrangement joins TRBV20-1 to TRBJ1-2, with D uncertain. Germline CDR1 is DFQATT and CDR2 is SNEGSKA (reference sequence). The V gene lost 3 bases and the J gene lost 7 bases, with 12 bases spanning the gap. CDR3 length equals 12 residues. CDR3 coding DNA: TGCAGTGCTAGTCGGCCGTCGGGTGGCTACACCTTC. It yields the protein CSASRPSGGYTF.

This clonotype was found a few times. The gene calls are TRBV15 and TRBJ1-5, with D possibly TRBD1 on 5 matching bases. CDR3 length equals 13 residues. Germline CDR1 LNHNV, CDR2 YYDKDF (reference sequence). The V end lost 5 bases, the J end lost 8 bases, and 13 bases lay between the germline ends. The CDR3 protein is CATSPGPPEPQHF. The CDR3 DNA sequence: TGTGCCACCAGCCCGGGACCCCCTGAGCCCCAGCATTTT.

The gene calls are TRBV4-3 and TRBJ2-3, with 7 bases identical to TRBD2. V shed 3 bases and J 6 bases; nucleotides not matched to a gene: 9. The CDR3 consists of 15 residues. Germline lookup yields CDR1 LGHNA and CDR2 YSLEER. This CDR3 is CASSHLGGPRDTQYF. CDR3 DNA sequence: TGCGCCAGCAGCCACCTGGGAGGGCCAAGGGATACGCAGTATTTT.

The chain carries TRBV7-6 and TRBJ1-6; tentatively, D is TRBD1 (5 bases). V lost 3 bases to trimming and J lost 8 bases, with 17 bases between them. Germline V lookup: CDR1 SGHVS, CDR2 FNYEAQ. The CDR3 runs 16 residues. In DNA, the CDR3 is TGTGCCAGCAGCTTGGTCGAGGGAGGAGGGGATTCACCCCTCCACTTT. Translation gives CASSLVEGGGDSPLHF.

This clonotype was counted only a few times. The V call is TRBV7-9, the J call TRBJ2-2; tentative D call: TRBD1 (6 bases). Trimming took off 2 bases at V and 1 base at J, with 8 bases between the two ends. The CDR3 consists of 15 residues. Germline loops: CDR1 SEHNR, CDR2 FQNEAQ (reference sequence). CDR3 in amino acids: CASSLRTENTGELFF. DNA for the CDR3: TGTGCCAGCAGCTTAAGGACAGAGAACACCGGGGAGCTGTTTTTT.

This clonotype was counted a few times. V is TRBV9 and J is TRBJ2-1; 12 bases line up with TRBD2. Germline lookup yields CDR1 SGDLS and CDR2 YYNGEE. The CDR3 contains 17 residues. V shed 4 bases and J 3 bases; nucleotides not matched to a gene: 8. This CDR3 is CASSSRLAGVNYNEQFF. The CDR3 region has the DNA TGTGCCAGCAGCTCGCGACTAGCGGGGGTAAACTACAATGAGCAGTTCTTC. The variable domain in full, with the rest retrieved from reference TRBV9 and TRBJ2-1, is DSGVTQTPKHLITATGQRVTLRCSPRSGDLSVYWYQQSLDQGLQFLIQYYNGEERAKGNILERFSAQQFPDLHSELNLSSLELGDSALYFCASSSRLAGVNYNEQFFGPGTRLTVL.

This sequence joins TRBV5-4 and TRBJ2-3; D not resolved. CDR3 length: 13 residues. V was cut by 1 base and J by 7 bases, with 10 bases left in between. The germline V gene encodes CDR1 SGHNT and CDR2 YYREEE (reference sequence). The DNA for the CDR3 is TGTGCCAGCAGCTTGTCAGCATCCCATACGCAGTATTTT. Translating gives CASSLSASHTQYF.

This clonotype occurred a few times. The chain has TRBV18 and TRBJ1-1, with D unresolved. Germline V gene sequence: CDR1 KGHSH, CDR2 LQKENI. CDR3 size: 14 residues. With 6 bases removed from V and 1 base from J, the gap between germline ends came to 12 bases. In DNA, the CDR3 is TGTGCCAGCTCGCCGCCGACTGGGAACACTGAAGCTTTCTTT. Its protein product is CASSPPTGNTEAFF.

This clonotype was detected a few times. The chain carries TRBV20-1 and TRBJ2-4; D remains unclear. From germline, CDR1 is DFQATT and CDR2 SNEGSKA (reference sequence). Trimming took off 3 bases at V and 3 bases at J, with 9 bases between the two ends. The CDR3 is 13 residues long. The DNA for the CDR3 is TGCAGTGCTAGCTGGGAAGGCAAAAACATTCAGTACTTC. Translation gives CSASWEGKNIQYF.